What follows describes a single T cell receptor (beta chain). Its target is unknown. The data were obtained in a study of beta chain features in type 1 diabetes. Study-level points and caveats: More deletions and fewer insertions at VDJ junctions were seen in type 1 diabetes patients. Sequencing from cDNA could over-represent high-TCR-expressing cells. The naive, central memory and Treg TCRB repertoires of patients appeared to be more similar to one another than those of healthy donors.

CDR3 length equals 15 residues. Germline V gives CDR1 SGHTA, CDR2 FQGNSA. V dropped 4 bases and J dropped 7; count of bases not matched to a gene: 13. It was via CD45RO/CCR7/CD25/CD127/CD95/CD27 that CD4+ naive, central memory, regulatory and stem cell-like memory cells were sorted. The investigators reverse transcribed all of the isolated RNA, so they sequenced expressed TCRB transcripts. Repertoires were generated with immunoSEQ multiplex PCR, while TCRdb's copy carries only in-frame clones and drops some. The sample carries 140,000 to 150,000 clones, roughly 53% recorded once. J is TRBJ2-7 and V is TRBV7-2; 7 nucleotides agree with TRBD2. Sequenced: Tregs from blood. This clonotype originated in a man younger than 30 in good health. CDR3 sequence reads: CASSWTNGRSGEQYF. The CDR3 region has the DNA TGTGCCAGCAGCTGGACTAACGGGAGGTCTGGTGAGCAGTACTTC.